This T cell receptor beta chain was found in a study of identical twins. Each CDR3 protein gets one entry after TCRdb re-called the 5' RACE reads with MiXCR. Of under 900,000 distinct CDR3 sequences listed, about 20% are singletons. Germline V gene lookup returns CDR1 KGHSH and CDR2 LQKENI. V was pared by 3 bases and J by 2 bases, with 17 bases between. The CDR3 covers 16 residues. This clonotype has more than one count but fewer than ten. These same records also appear under a second study, on T cells expressing NK-cell markers. Per that study: It was from sorted CD3+CD56+NKG2C+, CD3+CD56+NKG2C- and CD3+CD56-NKG2C+ T cells that TCR beta repertoires came.

J is TRBJ2-7 and V is TRBV18, with a weak D call TRBD2 (6 bases). The specimen was PBMCs. The TCR sequence derives from a young woman in good health. The DNA of the CDR3 is TGTGCCAGCTCACCGCCCTCCGGGACTCCTACCTACGAGCAGTACTTC. Its protein product is CASSPPSGTPTYEQYF.